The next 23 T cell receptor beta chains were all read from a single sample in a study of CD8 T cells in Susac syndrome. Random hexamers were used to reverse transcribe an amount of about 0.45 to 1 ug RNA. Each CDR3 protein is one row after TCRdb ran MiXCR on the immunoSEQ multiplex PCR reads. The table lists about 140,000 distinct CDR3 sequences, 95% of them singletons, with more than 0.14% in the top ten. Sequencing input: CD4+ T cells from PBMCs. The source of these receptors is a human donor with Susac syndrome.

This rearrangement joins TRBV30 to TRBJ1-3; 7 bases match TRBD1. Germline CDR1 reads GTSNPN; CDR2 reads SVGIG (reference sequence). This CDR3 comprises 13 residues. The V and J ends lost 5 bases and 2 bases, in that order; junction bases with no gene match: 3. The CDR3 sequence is CAWDREAGNTIYF. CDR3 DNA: TGTGCCTGGGACAGGGAGGCTGGAAACACCATATATTTT.

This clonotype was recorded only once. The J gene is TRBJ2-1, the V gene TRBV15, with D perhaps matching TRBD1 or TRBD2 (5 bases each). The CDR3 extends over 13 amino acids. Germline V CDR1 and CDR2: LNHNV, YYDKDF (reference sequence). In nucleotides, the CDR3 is TGTGCAACCGGGACCGGAAATTACAATGAGCAGTTCTTC. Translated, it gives CATGTGNYNEQFF.

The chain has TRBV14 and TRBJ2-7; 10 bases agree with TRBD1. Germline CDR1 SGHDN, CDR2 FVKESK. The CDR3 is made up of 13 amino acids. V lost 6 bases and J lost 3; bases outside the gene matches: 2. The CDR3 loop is CASSRTGGYEQYF. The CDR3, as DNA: TGTGCCAGCAGTCGGACAGGGGGCTACGAGCAGTACTTC.

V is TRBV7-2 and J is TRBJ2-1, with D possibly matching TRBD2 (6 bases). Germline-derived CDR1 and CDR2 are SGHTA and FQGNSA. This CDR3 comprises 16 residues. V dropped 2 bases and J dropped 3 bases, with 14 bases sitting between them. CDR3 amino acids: CASSLRTGVFYNEQFF. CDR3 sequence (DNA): TGTGCCAGCAGCTTACGAACGGGAGTTTTCTACAATGAGCAGTTCTTC. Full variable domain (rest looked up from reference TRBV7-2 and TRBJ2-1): GAGVSQSPSNKVTEKGKDVELRCDPISGHTALYWYRQSLGQGLEFLIYFQGNSAPDKSGLPSDRFSAERTGGSVSTLTIQRTQQEDSAVYLCASSLRTGVFYNEQFFGPGTRLTVL.

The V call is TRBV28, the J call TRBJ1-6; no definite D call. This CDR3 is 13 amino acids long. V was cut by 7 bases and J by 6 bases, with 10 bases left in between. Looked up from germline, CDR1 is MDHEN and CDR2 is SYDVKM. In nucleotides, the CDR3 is TGTGCCAGCACCGTGGGCGGTAATTCACCCCTCCACTTT. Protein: CASTVGGNSPLHF. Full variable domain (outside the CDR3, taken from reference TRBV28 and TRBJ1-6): DVKVTQSSRYLVKRTGEKVFLECVQDMDHENMFWYRQDPGLGLRLIYFSYDVKMKEKGDIPEGYSVSREKKERFSLILESASTNQTSMYLCASTVGGNSPLHFGNGTRLTVT.

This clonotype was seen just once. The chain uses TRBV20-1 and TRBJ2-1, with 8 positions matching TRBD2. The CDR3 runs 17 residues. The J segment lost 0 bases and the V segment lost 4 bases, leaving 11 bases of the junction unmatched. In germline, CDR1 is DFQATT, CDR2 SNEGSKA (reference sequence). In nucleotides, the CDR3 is TGCAGTGCTACGAACCCTAGCGGGTCAAGCTCCTACAATGAGCAGTTCTTC. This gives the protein CSATNPSGSSSYNEQFF.

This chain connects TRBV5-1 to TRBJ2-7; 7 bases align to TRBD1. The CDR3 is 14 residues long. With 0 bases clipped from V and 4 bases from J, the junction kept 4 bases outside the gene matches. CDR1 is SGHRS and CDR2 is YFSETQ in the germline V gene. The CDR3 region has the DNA TGCGCCAGCAGCTTGGAGACAGGGTTTTACGAGCAGTACTTC. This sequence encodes CASSLETGFYEQYF.

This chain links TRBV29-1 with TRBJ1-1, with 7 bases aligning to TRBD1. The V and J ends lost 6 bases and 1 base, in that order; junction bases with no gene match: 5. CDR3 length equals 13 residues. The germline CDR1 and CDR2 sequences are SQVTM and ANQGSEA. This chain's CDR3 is CSVKGQPNTEAFF. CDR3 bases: TGCAGCGTCAAGGGACAGCCGAACACTGAAGCTTTCTTT.

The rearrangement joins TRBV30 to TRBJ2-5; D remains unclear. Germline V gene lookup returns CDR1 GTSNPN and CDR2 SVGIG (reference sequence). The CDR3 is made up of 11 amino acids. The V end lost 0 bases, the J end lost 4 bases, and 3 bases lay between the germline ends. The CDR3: CAWSVSETQYF. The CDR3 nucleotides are TGTGCCTGGAGTGTGTCAGAGACCCAGTACTTC.

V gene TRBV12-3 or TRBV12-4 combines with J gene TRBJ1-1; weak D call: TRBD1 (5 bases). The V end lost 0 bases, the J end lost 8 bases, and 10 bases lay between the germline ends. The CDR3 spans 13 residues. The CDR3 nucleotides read TGTGCCAGCAGTTTAGCGCGGGGCGCGGAAGCTTTCTTT. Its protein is CASSLARGAEAFF.

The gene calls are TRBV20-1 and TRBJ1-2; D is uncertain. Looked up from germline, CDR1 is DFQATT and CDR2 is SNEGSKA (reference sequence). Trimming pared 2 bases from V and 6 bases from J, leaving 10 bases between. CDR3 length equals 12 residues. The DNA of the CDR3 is TGCAGTGCTAGAAACACGGGAGATGGCTACACCTTC. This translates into CSARNTGDGYTF.

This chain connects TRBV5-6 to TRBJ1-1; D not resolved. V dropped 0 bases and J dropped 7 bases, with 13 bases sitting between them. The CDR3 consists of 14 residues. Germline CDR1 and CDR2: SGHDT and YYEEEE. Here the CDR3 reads CASSLAPGMGEAFF. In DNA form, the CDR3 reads TGTGCCAGCAGCTTGGCCCCGGGAATGGGTGAAGCTTTCTTT.

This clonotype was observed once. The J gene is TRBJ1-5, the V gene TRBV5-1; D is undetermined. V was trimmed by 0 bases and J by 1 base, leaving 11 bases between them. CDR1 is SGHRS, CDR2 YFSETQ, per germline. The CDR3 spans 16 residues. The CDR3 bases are TGCGCCAGCAGCTTGGCCCCAGGCTCGAGCAATCAGCCCCAGCATTTT. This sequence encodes CASSLAPGSSNQPQHF.

CDR3 sequence reads: CASTKLLTERNEKLFF. DNA for the CDR3: TGTGCCAGCACCAAACTCTTAACAGAGCGTAATGAAAAACTGTTTTTT. The J gene is TRBJ1-4, the V gene TRBV4-2; D not resolved. Looked up from germline, CDR1 is LGHNA and CDR2 is YNFKEQ. CDR3 length: 16 amino acids. V dropped 7 bases and J dropped 4 bases, with 19 bases sitting between them.

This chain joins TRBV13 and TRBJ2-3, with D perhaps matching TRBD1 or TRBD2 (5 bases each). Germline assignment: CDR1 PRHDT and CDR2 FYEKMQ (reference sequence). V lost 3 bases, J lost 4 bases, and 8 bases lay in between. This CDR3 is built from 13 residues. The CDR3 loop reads CASSFLGADTQYF. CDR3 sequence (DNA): TGTGCCAGCAGCTTCTTGGGGGCAGATACGCAGTATTTT.

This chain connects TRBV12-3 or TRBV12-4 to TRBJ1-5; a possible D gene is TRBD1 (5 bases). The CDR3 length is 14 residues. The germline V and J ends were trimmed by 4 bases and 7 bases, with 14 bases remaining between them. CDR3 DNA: TGTGCCAGCAGTTCCAGGGCCCGCGGACAGCCCCAGCATTTT. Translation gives CASSSRARGQPQHF.

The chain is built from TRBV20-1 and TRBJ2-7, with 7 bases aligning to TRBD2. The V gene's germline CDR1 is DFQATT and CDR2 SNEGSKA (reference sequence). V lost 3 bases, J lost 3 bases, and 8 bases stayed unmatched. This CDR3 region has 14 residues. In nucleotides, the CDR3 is TGCAGTGCTAGGAGGGGAACTAGCGTCTACGAGCAGTACTTC. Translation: CSARRGTSVYEQYF.

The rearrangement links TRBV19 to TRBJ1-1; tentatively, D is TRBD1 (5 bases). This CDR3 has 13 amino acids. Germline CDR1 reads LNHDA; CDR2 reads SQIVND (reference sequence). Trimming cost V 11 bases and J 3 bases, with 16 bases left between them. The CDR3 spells CAALVDKDTEAFF. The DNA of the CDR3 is TGTGCCGCCTTGGTGGACAAGGACACTGAAGCTTTCTTT.

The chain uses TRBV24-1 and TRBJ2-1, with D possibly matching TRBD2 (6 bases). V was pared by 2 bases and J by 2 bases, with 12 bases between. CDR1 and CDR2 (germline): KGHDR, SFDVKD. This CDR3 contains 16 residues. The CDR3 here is CATSDSGVDTYNEQFF. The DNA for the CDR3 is TGTGCCACCAGTGATTCGGGGGTGGACACCTACAATGAGCAGTTCTTC.

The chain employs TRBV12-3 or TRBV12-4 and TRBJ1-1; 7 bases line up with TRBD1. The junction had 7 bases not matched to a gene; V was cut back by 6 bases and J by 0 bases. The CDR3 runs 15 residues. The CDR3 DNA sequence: TGTGCCAGCAGCCGACTGACAGGGATGAACACTGAAGCTTTCTTT. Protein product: CASSRLTGMNTEAFF.

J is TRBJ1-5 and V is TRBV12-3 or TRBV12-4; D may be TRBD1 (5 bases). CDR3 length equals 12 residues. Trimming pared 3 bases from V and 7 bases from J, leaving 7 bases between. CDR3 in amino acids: CASSFGGQPQHF. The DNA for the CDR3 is TGTGCCAGCAGTTTTGGGGGGCAGCCCCAGCATTTT.

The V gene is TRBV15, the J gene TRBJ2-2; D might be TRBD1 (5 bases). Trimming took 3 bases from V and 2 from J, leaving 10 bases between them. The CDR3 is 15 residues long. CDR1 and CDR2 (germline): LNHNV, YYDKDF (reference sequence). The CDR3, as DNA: TGTGCCACCAGCAGCAACAGGATCAACACCGGGGAGCTGTTTTTT. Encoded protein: CATSSNRINTGELFF.

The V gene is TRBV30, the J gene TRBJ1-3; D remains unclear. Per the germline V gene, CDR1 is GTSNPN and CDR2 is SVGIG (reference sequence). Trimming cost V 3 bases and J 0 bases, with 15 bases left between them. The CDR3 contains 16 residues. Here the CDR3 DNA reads TGTGCCTGGAGCCTCAAACGACTGCTCTCTGGAAACACCATATATTTT. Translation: CAWSLKRLLSGNTIYF.